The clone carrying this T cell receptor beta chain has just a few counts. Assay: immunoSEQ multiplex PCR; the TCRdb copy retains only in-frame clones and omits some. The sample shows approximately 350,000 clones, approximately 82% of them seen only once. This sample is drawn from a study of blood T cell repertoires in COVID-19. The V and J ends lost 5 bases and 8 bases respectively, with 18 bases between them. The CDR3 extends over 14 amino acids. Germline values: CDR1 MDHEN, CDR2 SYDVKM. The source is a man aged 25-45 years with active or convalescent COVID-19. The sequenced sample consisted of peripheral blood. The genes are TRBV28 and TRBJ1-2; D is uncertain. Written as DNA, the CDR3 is TGTGCCAGCAGTGGACTCCCGATGACCTACGGCTACACCTTC. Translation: CASSGLPMTYGYTF.